A single sample is the source of the 26 T cell receptor beta chains below, sequenced in a study of blood T cell repertoires in COVID-19. Using immunoSEQ multiplex PCR, the repertoire was profiled, and TCRdb retains in-frame clones only, with some absent. Here the sample spans fewer than 200,000 clones, about four fifths being singletons. Input material: peripheral blood. These TCRs come from a woman in her fifties or sixties with COVID-19, enrolled during active disease.

The rearrangement joins TRBV7-8 to TRBJ2-2; 9 positions agree with TRBD1. Germline V gives CDR1 SGHVS, CDR2 FQNEAQ. Trimming at V came to 8 bases and at J to 2 bases, leaving 6 bases not matched to a gene. This CDR3 has 15 residues. The CDR3 here is CASATGGPNTGELFF. The CDR3 DNA sequence: TGTGCCAGCGCTACAGGGGGCCCTAACACCGGGGAGCTGTTTTTT. The variable domain in full, with the rest retrieved from reference TRBV7-8 and TRBJ2-2, is GAGVSQSPRYKVAKRGQDVALRCDPISGHVSLFWYQQALGQGPEFLTYFQNEAQLDKSGLPSDRFFAERPEGSVSTLKIQRTQQEDSAVYLCASATGGPNTGELFFGEGSRLTVL.

V gene TRBV24-1 combines with J gene TRBJ1-2, with 7 positions matching TRBD1. CDR1 and CDR2 from the germline V gene are KGHDR and SFDVKD. Trimming took 4 bases from V and 4 from J; bases not matched to a gene: 8. The CDR3 is 15 residues long. The CDR3 DNA sequence: TGTGCCACCAGTGAGACGACGGGACAGAGCTATGGCTACACCTTC. This codes for CATSETTGQSYGYTF.

The chain couples TRBV4-1 to TRBJ2-2, with 7 bases matching TRBD2. The CDR3 contains 15 residues. V trimming: 1 base; J trimming: 6 bases; junction bases outside the gene matches: 5. Germline V CDR1 and CDR2: MGHRA, YSYEKL. The DNA for the CDR3 is TGCGCCAGCAGCCAAGGGACTAGTCTTTCCGGGGAGCTGTTTTTT. This gives the protein CASSQGTSLSGELFF.

This clone was observed once. J is TRBJ2-1 and V is TRBV6-6; D gene ambiguous. The V and J ends lost 7 bases and 4 bases respectively, with 17 bases between them. CDR1 is MNHNY and CDR2 is SVGAGI in the germline V gene (reference sequence). This CDR3 is 15 amino acids long. In DNA, the CDR3 is TGTGCCAGCACCGACACGGATTCAGAATACAATGAGCAGTTCTTC. This encodes CASTDTDSEYNEQFF.

This clone was seen more than once but under ten times. CDR3 residues: CSVEGGTGGLDTIYF. The CDR3 coding sequence is TGCAGCGTTGAAGGGGGGACAGGGGGGTTGGACACCATATATTTT. The rearrangement joins TRBV29-1 to TRBJ1-3; 11 positions match TRBD1. This CDR3 region has 15 residues. Germline lookup yields CDR1 SQVTM and CDR2 ANQGSEA. After removal of 1 base from V and 8 bases from J, the junction contained 7 bases not matched to a gene.

The CDR3 is CASTGYNSPLHF. CDR3 sequence (DNA): TGTGCCAGCACAGGGTATAATTCACCCCTCCACTTT. The V gene is TRBV5-8, the J gene TRBJ1-6; D possibly corresponds to TRBD1 (5 bases). Germline V gene lookup returns CDR1 SGHTS and CDR2 YDEGEE. The V end lost 6 bases, the J end lost 4 bases, and 5 bases lay between the germline ends. The CDR3 loop spans 12 amino acids.

In this sample, this clone turned up a few times. The chain recombines TRBV30 with TRBJ2-2, with TRBD1 as a possible D gene (6 bases). The CDR3 totals 14 residues. The V end was cut by 4 bases, the J end by 4 bases, with 13 bases between. From germline, CDR1 is GTSNPN and CDR2 SVGIG (reference sequence). The CDR3 coding sequence is TGTGCCTGGAACACAGGGTGGAGCACCGGGGAGCTGTTTTTT. It codes for CAWNTGWSTGELFF.

J is TRBJ2-1 and V is TRBV5-5; the match to TRBD2 covers 11 bases. CDR3 size: 19 residues. Germline CDR1 reads SGHKS; CDR2 reads YYEKEE (reference sequence). The V and J ends lost 4 bases and 0 bases, in that order; junction bases with no gene match: 12. This CDR3 reads CASSVSLAGGSSSYNEQFF. CDR3 coding DNA: TGTGCCAGCAGCGTCTCGCTAGCGGGGGGCTCTAGCTCCTACAATGAGCAGTTCTTC.

This chain uses TRBV4-3 with TRBJ1-5, with D tentatively TRBD1 (6 bases). V dropped 3 bases and J dropped 5 bases, with 8 bases sitting between them. The CDR3 sequence is 13 residues long. The germline V gene has CDR1 LGHNA and CDR2 YSLEER. The CDR3: CASSQRTDQPQHF. The CDR3 DNA reads TGCGCCAGCAGCCAGCGGACAGATCAGCCCCAGCATTTT.

J is TRBJ1-2 and V is TRBV7-8, with TRBD1 matching over 7 bases. V shed 5 bases and J 6 bases; nucleotides not matched to a gene: 9. The CDR3 is made up of 14 amino acids. Germline CDR1 and CDR2: SGHVS and FQNEAQ. DNA for the CDR3: TGTGCCAGCAGCCCCCCGACAGGGTGGGATGGCTACACCTTC. This translates into CASSPPTGWDGYTF.

This clone has more than one count but fewer than ten. The chain has TRBV1 and TRBJ1-1; the DNA was not compared with TRBD1, the D call given in the table. TRBV1 is annotated as a pseudogene. The CDR3 loop spans 19 amino acids. CDR3 amino acids: CTSSRSLKTRGPGNTEAFF. In DNA form, the CDR3 reads TGCACCAGCAGCCGGTCTCTAAAGACGAGGGGGCCCGGGAACACTGAAGCTTTCTTT.

The rearrangement joins TRBV7-2 to TRBJ2-7; D unclear. V lost 1 base, J lost 0 bases, and 7 bases lay in between. CDR3 length: 14 residues. The V gene's germline CDR1 is SGHTA and CDR2 FQGNSA. CDR3 amino acids: CASSLEAPSYEQYF. The CDR3 DNA follows: TGTGCCAGCAGCTTAGAAGCGCCCTCCTACGAGCAGTACTTC.

The chain is built from TRBV28 and TRBJ1-1, with D hard to call. This CDR3 comprises 11 residues. Trimming left V 1 base short and J 8 bases short, with 5 bases between. Germline V gene lookup returns CDR1 MDHEN and CDR2 SYDVKM. The CDR3 nucleotides read TGTGCCAGCAGTTTATTGGAGGAAGCTTTCTTT. Protein: CASSLLEEAFF.

The J gene is TRBJ2-1, the V gene TRBV5-1, with 8 bases fitting TRBD2. The CDR3 has 16 residues. The junction had 6 bases not matched to a gene; V was cut back by 2 bases and J by 2 bases. The germline V gene encodes CDR1 SGHRS and CDR2 YFSETQ. The CDR3 region has the DNA TGCGCCAGCAGCTTAGGAGGCGGGGGGACCTACAATGAGCAGTTCTTC. This sequence encodes CASSLGGGGTYNEQFF.

This clone has a handful of counts. Just one base apart from a much larger clone, this may be a read error. The chain has TRBV5-4 and TRBJ2-7; 9 bases match TRBD1. V lost 0 bases and J lost 2; bases outside the gene matches: 0. This CDR3 has 14 amino acids. CDR1 is SGHNT and CDR2 is YYREEE in the germline V gene (reference sequence). The CDR3 region is CASSLGQGAYEQYF. CDR3 in DNA: TGTGCCAGCAGCTTGGGACAGGGGGCCTACGAGCAGTACTTC.

The V gene is TRBV6-1, the J gene TRBJ1-1, with no clear D. The CDR3 consists of 13 residues. Germline V CDR1 and CDR2: MNHNS, SASEGT. Trimming pared 3 bases from V and 0 bases from J, leaving 5 bases between. CDR3 in DNA: TGTGCCAGCAGTGAGTCTTTGAACACTGAAGCTTTCTTT. Translated, it gives CASSESLNTEAFF.

This rearrangement joins TRBV19 to TRBJ1-4, with 7 bases lining up with TRBD1. Germline loops: CDR1 LNHDA, CDR2 SQIVND (reference sequence). CDR3 length: 16 amino acids. V was clipped by 1 base and J by 3 bases; unmatched bases: 5. The CDR3 is CASSIGDSPPNEKLFF. The CDR3 region has the DNA TGTGCCAGTAGTATAGGGGACAGTCCGCCTAATGAAAAACTGTTTTTT. Together with reference TRBV19 and TRBJ1-4, the CDR3 gives the full variable domain: DGGITQSPKYLFRKEGQNVTLSCEQNLNHDAMYWYRQDPGQGLRLIYYSQIVNDFQKGDIAEGYSVSREKKESFPLTVTSAQKNPTAFYLCASSIGDSPPNEKLFFGSGTQLSVL.

This chain uses TRBV6-5 with TRBJ1-5; the match to TRBD1 covers 7 bases. V shed 8 bases, J shed 6 bases, and the junction held 13 bases outside the gene matches. The CDR3 totals 15 residues. CDR1 and CDR2 from the germline V gene are MNHEY and SVGAGI. The CDR3, as DNA: TGTGCCAGCGGAGGCACAGGGGCTATGGGTCAGCCCCAGCATTTT. It translates to CASGGTGAMGQPQHF.

J is TRBJ1-5 and V is TRBV19; 12 bases are shared with TRBD1. The CDR3 extends over 21 amino acids. CDR1 and CDR2 (germline): LNHDA, SQIVND (reference sequence). V was pared by 7 bases and J by 4 bases, with 23 bases of the junction left unmatched. The CDR3, as DNA: TGTGCCAGTAAGGCCCCCCCACGGGACAGGGGGCCCAACCATCTTAATCAGCCCCAGCATTTT. Translation gives CASKAPPRDRGPNHLNQPQHF.

V usage is TRBV5-1 and J usage is TRBJ2-5, with D maybe TRBD2 (5 bases). This CDR3 contains 14 residues. With 2 bases removed from V and 4 bases from J, the gap between germline ends came to 12 bases. Germline assignment: CDR1 SGHRS and CDR2 YFSETQ. CDR3 DNA: TGCGCCAGCAGCTTATGGGGAGATGGAGAGACCCAGTACTTC. As protein: CASSLWGDGETQYF.

V is TRBV2 and J is TRBJ2-1, with 11 bases that match TRBD2. V lost 6 bases and J lost 10; bases outside the gene matches: 8. Germline V gene data show CDR1 as SNHLY and CDR2 as FYNNEI. CDR3 length: 14 residues. The CDR3 region is CASRRLAGQGEQFF. CDR3 DNA: TGTGCCAGCAGAAGACTAGCGGGGCAGGGGGAGCAGTTCTTC.

V gene TRBV19 combines with J gene TRBJ1-2; 9 nucleotides line up with TRBD1. CDR1 LNHDA and CDR2 SQIVND come from the germline V gene (reference sequence). Trimming at V came to 10 bases and at J to 7 bases, leaving 13 bases not matched to a gene. The CDR3 covers 14 residues. For the CDR3, the DNA is TGTGCCACCAAAGCGACAGGGGGTGTTAGTGGCTACACCTTC. Amino acid sequence: CATKATGGVSGYTF.

The chain combines TRBV5-4 with TRBJ2-2, with TRBD1 identical over 8 bases. Germline values: CDR1 SGHNT, CDR2 YYREEE (reference sequence). The CDR3 is made up of 17 amino acids. V lost 0 bases and J lost 5; bases outside the gene matches: 9. The CDR3 region is CASSLGPDRVVTGELFF. The CDR3 DNA reads TGTGCCAGCAGCTTGGGTCCGGACAGGGTTGTGACCGGGGAGCTGTTTTTT.

The chain recombines TRBV7-9 with TRBJ1-1, with 9 positions matching TRBD1. Trimming removed 3 bases from V and 8 bases from J; junction bases left unmatched: 7. Germline CDR1 is SEHNR and CDR2 is FQNEAQ (reference sequence). This CDR3 is 14 amino acids long. CDR3 protein: CASSFMTGGLEAFF. The CDR3 DNA is TGTGCCAGCAGCTTTATGACAGGGGGATTGGAAGCTTTCTTT.

The chain links TRBV19 to TRBJ2-7, with 8 nucleotides matching TRBD1. Germline loops: CDR1 LNHDA, CDR2 SQIVND (reference sequence). The CDR3 covers 14 residues. J gave up 6 bases and V 3 bases, and 7 bases lay outside the gene matches. The CDR3 region is CASSMDRASGEQYF. In DNA form, the CDR3 reads TGTGCCAGTAGTATGGACAGGGCCTCGGGCGAGCAGTACTTC. Drawing the rest from reference TRBV19 and TRBJ2-7, the complete variable domain is DGGITQSPKYLFRKEGQNVTLSCEQNLNHDAMYWYRQDPGQGLRLIYYSQIVNDFQKGDIAEGYSVSREKKESFPLTVTSAQKNPTAFYLCASSMDRASGEQYFGPGTRLTVT.

The J gene is TRBJ2-1, the V gene TRBV9; TRBD2 agrees at 9 bases. The CDR3 sequence is 14 residues long. Per the germline V gene, CDR1 is SGDLS and CDR2 is YYNGEE. Germline trimming cut 4 bases from V and 6 bases from J; bases unmatched to any gene: 5. CDR3 in amino acids: CASSLSGSSNEQFF. CDR3 in DNA: TGTGCCAGCAGCCTTAGCGGGAGCTCCAATGAGCAGTTCTTC.